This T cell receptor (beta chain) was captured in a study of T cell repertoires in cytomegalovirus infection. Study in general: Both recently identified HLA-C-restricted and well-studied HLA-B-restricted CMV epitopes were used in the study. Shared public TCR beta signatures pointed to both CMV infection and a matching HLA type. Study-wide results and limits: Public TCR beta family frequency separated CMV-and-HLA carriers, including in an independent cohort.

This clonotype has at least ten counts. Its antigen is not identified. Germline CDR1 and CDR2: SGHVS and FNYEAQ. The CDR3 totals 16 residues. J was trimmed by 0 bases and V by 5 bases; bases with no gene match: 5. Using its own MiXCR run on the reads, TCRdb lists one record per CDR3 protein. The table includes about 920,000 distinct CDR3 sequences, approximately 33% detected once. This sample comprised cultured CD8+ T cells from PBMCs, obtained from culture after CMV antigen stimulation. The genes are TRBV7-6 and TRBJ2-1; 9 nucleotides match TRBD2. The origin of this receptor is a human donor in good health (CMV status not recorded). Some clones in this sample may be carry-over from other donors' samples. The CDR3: CASSPSGVSSYNEQFF. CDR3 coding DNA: TGTGCCAGCAGCCCTAGCGGGGTTAGCTCCTACAATGAGCAGTTCTTC.